A selection of T cell receptor beta chains follows, all from one sample in a study of blood T cell repertoires in COVID-19. Using immunoSEQ multiplex PCR, the repertoire was profiled, and TCRdb retains in-frame clones only, with some absent. The data show roughly 80,000 clones, roughly 82% seen once. Sample: peripheral blood. All receptors derive from a man older than 75 with acute or convalescent COVID-19. The CDR3 runs from the conserved cysteine through the conserved F or W. The D gene is left open where the match is weak. Clone size appears in some rows only: once, few, many, or a class for an expanded clone.

clone_size: .; cdr3_length: 16; j_call: TRBJ1-1; d_call: .; v_call: TRBV30; cdr3_aa: CAWNRDTAIPNTEAFF; cdr3_nt: TGTGCCTGGAACCGGGACACCGCTATCCCGAACACTGAAGCTTTCTTT
clone_size: .; cdr3_length: 11; j_call: TRBJ1-4; d_call: .; v_call: TRBV20-1; cdr3_aa: CSASLLEKLFF; cdr3_nt: TGCAGTGCTAGTCTTCTTGAAAAACTGTTTTTT
clone_size: .; cdr3_length: 15; j_call: TRBJ1-5; d_call: .; v_call: TRBV5-5; cdr3_aa: CASSLGQSSNQPQHF; cdr3_nt: TGTGCCAGCAGCCTCGGACAGTCTAGCAATCAGCCCCAGCATTTT
clone_size: .; cdr3_length: 15; j_call: TRBJ2-1; d_call: TRBD2; v_call: TRBV2; cdr3_aa: CASSRTSGGAGEQFF; cdr3_nt: TGTGCCAGCAGTCGTACTAGCGGGGGGGCCGGGGAGCAGTTCTTC
clone_size: .; cdr3_length: 16; j_call: TRBJ2-7; d_call: TRBD2; v_call: TRBV18; cdr3_aa: CASSTASGGHSYEQYF; cdr3_nt: TGTGCCAGCTCCACAGCGAGCGGGGGCCACTCCTACGAGCAGTACTTC
clone_size: once; cdr3_length: 13; j_call: TRBJ1-2; d_call: TRBD1; v_call: TRBV6-6; cdr3_aa: CASWEQGAGGYTF; cdr3_nt: TGTGCCAGCTGGGAGCAGGGGGCTGGTGGCTACACCTTC
clone_size: .; cdr3_length: 14; j_call: TRBJ2-5; d_call: TRBD2; v_call: TRBV5-1; cdr3_aa: CASSLGVAGETQYF; cdr3_nt: TGCGCCAGCAGCTTGGGGGTAGCGGGTGAGACCCAGTACTTC
clone_size: .; cdr3_length: 16; j_call: TRBJ2-5; d_call: TRBD2; v_call: TRBV5-1; cdr3_aa: CASSPRLAGAGETQYF; cdr3_nt: TGCGCCAGCAGCCCACGACTAGCGGGGGCCGGGGAGACCCAGTACTTC
clone_size: .; cdr3_length: 12; j_call: TRBJ1-1; d_call: .; v_call: TRBV29-1; cdr3_aa: CSGARADTEAFF; cdr3_nt: TGCAGCGGAGCCAGGGCGGACACTGAAGCTTTCTTT
clone_size: .; cdr3_length: 15; j_call: TRBJ1-5; d_call: .; v_call: TRBV3-1/TRBV3-2; cdr3_aa: CASSQDGGSNQPQHF; cdr3_nt: TGTGCCAGCAGCCAAGATGGGGGGAGCAATCAGCCCCAGCATTTT
clone_size: .; cdr3_length: 12; j_call: TRBJ1-2; d_call: .; v_call: TRBV28; cdr3_aa: CASSMDSYGYTF; cdr3_nt: TGTGCCAGCAGTATGGACAGCTATGGCTACACCTTC
clone_size: .; cdr3_length: 15; j_call: TRBJ1-5; d_call: TRBD1; v_call: TRBV9; cdr3_aa: CASSFGQGDNQPQHF; cdr3_nt: TGTGCCAGCAGCTTCGGACAGGGAGATAATCAGCCCCAGCATTTT
clone_size: .; cdr3_length: 14; j_call: TRBJ2-7; d_call: TRBD2; v_call: TRBV20-1; cdr3_aa: CSASRRGGLYEQYF; cdr3_nt: TGCAGTGCTAGTCGGCGGGGGGGATTATACGAGCAGTACTTC
clone_size: .; cdr3_length: 14; j_call: TRBJ1-1; d_call: .; v_call: TRBV6-1; cdr3_aa: CASSFQEGNTEAFF; cdr3_nt: TGTGCCAGCAGTTTCCAAGAGGGGAACACTGAAGCTTTCTTT
clone_size: .; cdr3_length: 20; j_call: TRBJ2-1; d_call: TRBD2; v_call: TRBV19; cdr3_aa: CASSKAFGGGDLSSYNEQFF; cdr3_nt: TGTGCCAGTAGTAAGGCGTTTGGCGGGGGGGACCTAAGCTCCTACAATGAGCAGTTCTTC
clone_size: .; cdr3_length: 12; j_call: TRBJ1-5; d_call: .; v_call: TRBV6-5; cdr3_aa: CASNTGNQPQHF; cdr3_nt: TGTGCCAGCAATACAGGTAATCAGCCCCAGCATTTT
clone_size: once; cdr3_length: 14; j_call: TRBJ1-4; d_call: TRBD1; v_call: TRBV19; cdr3_aa: CASSPGQSNEKLFF; cdr3_nt: TGTGCCAGTAGTCCGGGACAGTCTAATGAAAAACTGTTTTTT